The 27 T cell receptor beta chains below all came from one sample that was sequenced in a study of T cell responses to AZD1222 COVID-19 vaccine. Libraries were prepared by immunoSEQ multiplex PCR; TCRdb keeps only in-frame clonotypes and omits some of them. The table includes some 130,000 clones, 88% detected once. This sample comprised peripheral blood, obtained on day 0 of AZD1222 vaccination. The receptors stem from an adult in good health.

The V gene is TRBV11-1, the J gene TRBJ2-2; possibly TRBD2 for D (7 bases). The CDR3 is 14 residues long. CDR1 SGHAT and CDR2 FQDESV come from the germline V gene (reference sequence). With 8 bases removed from V and 7 bases from J, the gap between germline ends came to 17 bases. The CDR3 region is CASGPQGRVGELFF. Here the CDR3 DNA reads TGTGCCAGCGGCCCCCAGGGGAGGGTCGGGGAGCTGTTTTTT.

This sequence joins TRBV3-1 (or the pseudogene TRBV3-2) and TRBJ2-7; 7 bases fit TRBD1. Germline V gene lookup returns CDR1 LGHDT and CDR2 YNNKEL (reference sequence). The CDR3 contains 13 residues. V shed 3 bases, J shed 4 bases, and the junction held 3 bases outside the gene matches. In DNA, the CDR3 is TGTGCCAGCAGCCAGATACAGGGGTACGAGCAGTACTTC. It translates to CASSQIQGYEQYF.

CDR3: CASSPGLDIYEQYF. The CDR3 nucleotides read TGTGCCAGCAGCCCGGGACTAGATATATACGAGCAGTACTTC. The V call is TRBV5-4, the J call TRBJ2-7; 8 nucleotides match TRBD2. This CDR3 region has 14 residues. Germline CDR1 is SGHNT and CDR2 is YYREEE (reference sequence). V was pared by 4 bases and J by 4 bases, with 7 bases of the junction left unmatched.

This chain uses TRBV6-6 with TRBJ1-1; TRBD1 matches at 9 bases. Germline V gives CDR1 MNHNY, CDR2 SVGAGI (reference sequence). The CDR3 loop spans 14 amino acids. With 6 bases clipped from V and 5 bases from J, the junction kept 7 bases outside the gene matches. The CDR3 nucleotides are TGTGCCAGCAGAGATTGGACAGGGGCGACTGAAGCTTTCTTT. Amino acids: CASRDWTGATEAFF.

The V gene is TRBV2, the J gene TRBJ1-2; D uncertain. V was clipped by 8 bases and J by 0 bases, with 13 bases between them. Per germline, CDR1 SNHLY and CDR2 FYNNEI. The CDR3 is made up of 14 amino acids. In nucleotides, the CDR3 is TGTGCCAGCCATGGCAGGACTGCTAACTATGGCTACACCTTC. This translates into CASHGRTANYGYTF.

J is TRBJ2-7 and V is TRBV6-5, with D uncertain. Germline loops: CDR1 MNHEY, CDR2 SVGAGI. CDR3 size: 12 residues. V lost 7 bases and J 1 base, leaving 8 bases between the germline ends. CDR3 protein: CASMGRSYEQYF. DNA for the CDR3: TGTGCCAGCATGGGCAGGTCCTACGAGCAGTACTTC.

The gene calls are TRBV10-3 and TRBJ2-1; D is possibly TRBD1 (5 bases). CDR1 and CDR2 (germline): ENHRY, SYGVKD. Trimming took 0 bases from V and 15 from J, leaving 12 bases between them. The CDR3 runs to 12 residues. CDR3 sequence reads: CAISESTAGPFF. CDR3 nucleotides: TGTGCCATCAGTGAGTCCACGGCAGGGCCGTTCTTC.

The V and J genes are TRBV3-1 (or the pseudogene TRBV3-2) and TRBJ2-3; TRBD2 aligns across 10 bases. The CDR3 is 16 amino acids. Germline V gene data show CDR1 as LGHDT and CDR2 as YNNKEL (reference sequence). V gave up 2 bases and J gave up 7 bases; unmatched junction bases: 9. This CDR3 reads CASSQILAGATNTQYF. The CDR3 nucleotides are TGTGCCAGCAGCCAAATCCTAGCGGGGGCGACAAATACGCAGTATTTT.

The rearrangement uses TRBV5-4 and TRBJ1-6, with TRBD1 identical over 7 bases. CDR1 SGHNT and CDR2 YYREEE come from the germline V gene (reference sequence). The length of the CDR3 is 15 residues. The J segment lost 8 bases and the V segment lost 3 bases, leaving 8 bases of the junction unmatched. CDR3 bases: TGTGCCAGCAGCTCACTACAGGGGACAGATTCACCCCTCCACTTT. Translated, it gives CASSSLQGTDSPLHF.

This chain links TRBV5-4 with TRBJ2-5, with D perhaps given as TRBD1 or TRBD2 (5 bases each). Germline V gene sequence: CDR1 SGHNT, CDR2 YYREEE (reference sequence). V was shortened by 4 bases and J by 2 bases, with 9 bases between the two germline ends. The CDR3 extends over 13 amino acids. CDR3 DNA: TGTGCCAGCAGCCGAGGGGCTCAAGAGACCCAGTACTTC. Translated, it gives CASSRGAQETQYF. Full variable domain (missing parts from reference TRBV5-4 and TRBJ2-5): ETGVTQSPTHLIKTRGQQVTLRCSSQSGHNTVSWYQQALGQGPQFIFQYYREEENGRGNFPPRFSGLQFPNYSSELNVNALELDDSALYLCASSRGAQETQYFGPGTRLLVL.

This clone was seen once. This chain joins TRBV5-4 and TRBJ1-6; D is uncertain. Germline-derived CDR1 and CDR2 are SGHNT and YYREEE (reference sequence). The CDR3 is made up of 14 amino acids. V gave up 7 bases and J gave up 0 bases, with 8 bases separating them. This CDR3 reads CASSGSSYNSPLHF. The DNA of the CDR3 is TGTGCCAGCTCCGGTAGCTCCTATAATTCACCCCTCCACTTT.

The V and J genes are TRBV7-2 and TRBJ2-5, with 9 positions matching TRBD2. The CDR3 runs to 14 residues. V was clipped by 6 bases and J by 6 bases; unmatched bases: 8. The germline gives CDR1 SGHTA, CDR2 FQGNSA. DNA of the CDR3: TGTGCCAGCAGTGGCGCGGGAGGGCCTCAGACCCAGTACTTC. Protein: CASSGAGGPQTQYF.

In regard to this clone: Other DNA sequences in the sample encode the same CDR3. The rearrangement uses TRBV18 and TRBJ2-5; D is ambiguous. V lost 2 bases to trimming and J lost 2 bases, with 6 bases between them. The CDR3 has 13 residues. CDR1 KGHSH and CDR2 LQKENI come from the germline V gene. The CDR3 sequence: CASSPGVQETQYF. The CDR3 DNA is TGTGCCAGCTCACCAGGAGTTCAAGAGACCCAGTACTTC.

The V gene is TRBV10-3, the J gene TRBJ2-7; TRBD1 agrees at 11 bases. The junction had 3 bases not matched to a gene; V was cut back by 6 bases and J by 5 bases. Germline assignment: CDR1 ENHRY and CDR2 SYGVKD. The CDR3 extends over 13 amino acids. The CDR3 loop reads CAISRTGGDEQYF. DNA of the CDR3: TGTGCCATCAGCCGGACAGGGGGCGACGAGCAGTACTTC.

This clone is a singleton in its sample. The J gene is TRBJ2-3, the V gene TRBV2; 14 nucleotides match TRBD2. The CDR3 is 14 residues long. Germline V gene data show CDR1 as SNHLY and CDR2 as FYNNEI. Trimming cost V 8 bases and J 6 bases; bases outside gene matches: 4. The CDR3 DNA is TGTGCCAGCTGCCGACTAGCGGGAGGGGATACGCAGTATTTT. Its translation: CASCRLAGGDTQYF.

This chain links TRBV6-2 or TRBV6-3 with TRBJ2-1; D is undetermined. The CDR3 has 17 residues. Deletions cut 0 bases from V and 0 bases from J, with 12 bases between. Germline CDR1 is MNHEY and CDR2 is SVGEGT. The CDR3 loop is CASSYSIVTGSYNEQFF. In nucleotides, the CDR3 is TGTGCCAGCAGTTACTCGATCGTGACCGGCTCCTACAATGAGCAGTTCTTC.

The chain recombines TRBV7-9 with TRBJ2-2; D not resolved. This CDR3 region has 13 residues. V shed 5 bases and J shed 6 bases, with 10 bases lying between them. Germline CDR1 SEHNR, CDR2 FQNEAQ (reference sequence). The DNA for the CDR3 is TGTGCCAGCAGCCCCCGAAACCCCGGGGAGCTGTTTTTT. Protein product: CASSPRNPGELFF.

The chain uses TRBV6-2 or TRBV6-3 and TRBJ2-1; 9 nucleotides agree with TRBD2. The ends lost 2 bases at V and 7 bases at J; junction bases unmatched: 3. The CDR3 length is 14 residues. Germline V gene sequence: CDR1 MNHEY, CDR2 SVGEGT. Here the CDR3 DNA reads TGTGCCAGCAGTTACGGACTAGCGTGGAATGAGCAGTTCTTC. Translation gives CASSYGLAWNEQFF.

The CDR3 is CASSQDNVGQGAAGNTIYF. The CDR3 coding sequence is TGCGCCAGCAGCCAAGATAACGTAGGACAGGGGGCGGCTGGAAACACCATATATTTT. This chain links TRBV4-1 with TRBJ1-3, with 11 bases that match TRBD1. Germline loops: CDR1 MGHRA, CDR2 YSYEKL. The CDR3 runs to 19 residues. V lost 0 bases, J lost 2 bases, and 9 bases stayed unmatched.

The chain is built from TRBV12-3 or TRBV12-4 and TRBJ2-4; D is unclear. The CDR3 extends over 11 amino acids. The ends were cut back, 1 base at V and 6 bases at J, with 1 base in the middle. DNA of the CDR3: TGTGCCAGCAGTTTAGGAAACATTCAGTACTTC. Residues: CASSLGNIQYF.

The chain employs TRBV21-1 and TRBJ1-5; the table's D call, TRBD1, was not checked against the DNA. TRBV21-1 counts as a pseudogene. The CDR3 has 16 residues. The CDR3 spells CAEWTGGSRSNQPQHF. CDR3 nucleotides: TGTGCCGAGTGGACAGGGGGGTCCCGAAGCAATCAGCCCCAGCATTTT.

The sample holds a few counts of this clone. V gene TRBV11-3 combines with J gene TRBJ1-4; 7 bases line up with TRBD1. From germline, CDR1 is SGHNT and CDR2 YENEEA. The CDR3 is 16 amino acids. The junction had 19 bases not matched to a gene; V was cut back by 5 bases and J by 13 bases. The CDR3 DNA reads as TGTGCCAGCAGCCAATTATTTCAACAGGGGTCAGCCGCACTGTTTTTT. It translates to CASSQLFQQGSAALFF.

V and J are TRBV19 and TRBJ2-7; TRBD2 matches at 7 bases. Per the germline V gene, CDR1 is LNHDA and CDR2 is SQIVND (reference sequence). The length of the CDR3 is 15 residues. J lost 2 bases, V lost 5 bases, and 9 bases had no gene match. The CDR3 loop reads CASSRGGDPTYEQYF. The CDR3 DNA reads as TGTGCCAGTAGTCGTGGGGGGGATCCCACCTACGAGCAGTACTTC.

This clone was observed a few times. This CDR3 is CATTQIRATRYEQYF. As DNA, the CDR3 is TGTGCCACCACCCAAATACGGGCCACCCGCTACGAGCAGTACTTC. This chain connects TRBV24-1 to TRBJ2-7; D is ambiguous. The germline V and J ends were trimmed by 8 bases and 3 bases, with 19 bases remaining between them. The CDR3 is 15 amino acids. Germline-derived CDR1 and CDR2 are KGHDR and SFDVKD.

This chain connects TRBV11-2 to TRBJ2-3; TRBD2 agrees at 10 bases. The CDR3 extends over 16 amino acids. Germline-derived CDR1 and CDR2 are SGHAT and FQNNGV. V lost 1 base, J lost 2 bases, and 3 bases stayed unmatched. CDR3: CASSLALAGATDTQYF. DNA for the CDR3: TGTGCCAGCAGCTTAGCCCTAGCGGGGGCCACAGATACGCAGTATTTT. The variable domain in full, with the rest retrieved from reference TRBV11-2 and TRBJ2-3, is EAGVAQSPRYKIIEKRQSVAFWCNPISGHATLYWYQQILGQGPKLLIQFQNNGVVDDSQLPKDRFSAERLKGVDSTLKIQPAKLEDSAVYLCASSLALAGATDTQYFGPGTRLTVL.

The chain carries TRBV5-1 and TRBJ2-5; D possibly uses TRBD1 or TRBD2 (6 bases each). The CDR3 extends over 16 amino acids. Trimming stripped 3 bases from V and 4 bases from J, with 19 bases between. Germline CDR1 reads SGHRS; CDR2 reads YFSETQ. This CDR3 reads CASSSAGGHSSETQYF. CDR3 nucleotides: TGCGCCAGCAGCTCCGCCGGGGGACACTCCTCAGAGACCCAGTACTTC.

The chain couples TRBV6-2 or TRBV6-3 to TRBJ2-7, with 7 bases that match TRBD1. Unmatched junction bases numbered 4, after V lost 6 bases and J lost 2 bases. This CDR3 contains 13 residues. Germline assignment: CDR1 MNHEY and CDR2 SVGEGT. The CDR3, as DNA: TGTGCCAGCAGCACTGACAGGGCCTACGAGCAGTACTTC. As protein: CASSTDRAYEQYF.